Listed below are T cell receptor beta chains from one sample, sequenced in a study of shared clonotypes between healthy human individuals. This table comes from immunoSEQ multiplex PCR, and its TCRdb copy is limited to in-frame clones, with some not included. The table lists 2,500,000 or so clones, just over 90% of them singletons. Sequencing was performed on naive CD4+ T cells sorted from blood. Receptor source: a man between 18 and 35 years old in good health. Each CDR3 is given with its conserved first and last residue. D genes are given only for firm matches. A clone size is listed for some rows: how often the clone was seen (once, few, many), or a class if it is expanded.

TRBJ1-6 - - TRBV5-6 CASSSLPRTRNSPLHF TGTGCCAGCAGCAGTCTGCCCCGGACGAGGAATTCACCCCTCCACTTT
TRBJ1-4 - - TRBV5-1 CASSLRSSNEKLFF TGCGCCAGCAGCTTACGTAGCAGTAATGAAAAACTGTTTTTT
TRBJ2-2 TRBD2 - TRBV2 CASSGRPAGRAGELFF TGTGCCAGCAGTGGTCGGCCAGCGGGGAGGGCCGGGGAGCTGTTTTTT
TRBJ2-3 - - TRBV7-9 CASSLAGTQGHTDTQYF TGTGCCAGCAGCTTAGCCGGGACCCAAGGGCACACAGATACGCAGTATTTT
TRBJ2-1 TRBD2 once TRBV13 CASSLKRGTYNNEQFF TGTGCCAGCAGCCTGAAGCGGGGGACTTATAACAATGAGCAGTTCTTC
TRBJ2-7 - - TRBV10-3 CAISELGAGPNYEQYF TGTGCCATCAGTGAGTTGGGGGCCGGTCCCAACTACGAGCAGTACTTC
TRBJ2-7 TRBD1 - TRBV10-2 CASSERGGRSYEQYF TGCGCCAGCAGTGAAAGAGGGGGCCGCTCCTACGAGCAGTACTTC
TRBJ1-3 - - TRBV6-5 CASSYRSGNTIYF TGTGCCAGCAGTTACCGTTCCGGAAACACCATATATTTT
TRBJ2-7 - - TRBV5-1 CASSFGGVSYEQYF TGCGCCAGCAGCTTTGGGGGAGTGTCCTACGAGCAGTACTTC
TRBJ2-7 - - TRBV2 CASRPDAEGSEQYF TGTGCCAGCAGGCCGGACGCGGAAGGATCCGAGCAGTACTTC
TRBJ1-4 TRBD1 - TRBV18 CASSPGQGVEKLFF TGTGCCAGCTCACCGGGACAGGGCGTTGAAAAACTGTTTTTT
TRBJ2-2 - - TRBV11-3 CASSLGINTGELFF TGTGCCAGCAGCTTAGGGATTAACACCGGGGAGCTGTTTTTT
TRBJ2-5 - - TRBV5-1 CASSFGGFGRETQYF TGCGCCAGCAGCTTTGGGGGCTTTGGAAGAGAGACCCAGTACTTC
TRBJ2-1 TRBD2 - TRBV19 CASSRGTSGSSYNEQFF TGTGCCAGTAGTAGAGGGACTAGCGGGAGCTCCTACAATGAGCAGTTCTTC
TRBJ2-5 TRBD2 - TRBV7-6 CASSLAPPGGGVETQYF TGTGCCAGCAGCTTAGCCCCCCCGGGGGGTGGCGTGGAGACCCAGTACTTC
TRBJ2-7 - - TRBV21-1 CASSKNGTGSGEQYF TGTGCCAGCAGCAAGAACGGGACAGGGAGTGGCGAGCAGTACTTC
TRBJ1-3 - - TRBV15 CATSRATVGGSGNTIYF TGTGCCACCAGCAGAGCTACAGTAGGGGGATCTGGAAACACCATATATTTT
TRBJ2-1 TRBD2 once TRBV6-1 CASSTAGGPGEQFF TGTGCCAGCAGTACTGCGGGGGGGCCGGGAGAGCAGTTCTTC
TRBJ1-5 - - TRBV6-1 CASKTGRQPQHF TGTGCCAGCAAAACAGGGCGACAGCCCCAGCATTTT
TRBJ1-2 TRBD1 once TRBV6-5 CASSPRAGGAYGYTF TGTGCCAGCAGCCCACGGGCAGGGGGAGCCTATGGCTACACCTTC
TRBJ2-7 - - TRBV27 CASSFSLLAPYEQYF TGTGCCAGCAGTTTTAGCCTCTTGGCCCCCTACGAGCAGTACTTC
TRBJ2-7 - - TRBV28 CASREPQGYEQYF TGTGCCAGCAGGGAACCCCAGGGGTACGAGCAGTACTTC
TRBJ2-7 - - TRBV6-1 CASSEDPGYEQYF TGTGCCAGCAGTGAAGACCCGGGATACGAGCAGTACTTC
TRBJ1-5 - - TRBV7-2 CASSSGRDQPQHF TGTGCCAGCAGTTCCGGGAGGGATCAGCCCCAGCATTTT
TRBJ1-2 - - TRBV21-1 CASSSPERSYYYGYTF TGTGCCAGCAGCTCCCCGGAAAGGAGTTATTACTATGGCTACACCTTC
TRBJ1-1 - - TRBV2 CASAKGLNTEAFF TGTGCCAGCGCGAAGGGGCTGAACACTGAAGCTTTCTTT
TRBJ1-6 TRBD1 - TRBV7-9 CASSLRDRVAAPLHF TGTGCCAGCAGCTTACGGGACAGGGTAGCGGCACCCCTCCACTTT
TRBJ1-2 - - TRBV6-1 CASTRGVGFYGYTF TGTGCCAGCACCCGCGGTGTGGGGTTCTATGGCTACACCTTC
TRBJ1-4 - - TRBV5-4 CASNHGGGNEKLFF TGTGCCAGCAACCACGGGGGGGGTAATGAAAAACTGTTTTTT
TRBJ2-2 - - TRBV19 CASSIFGGANTGELFF TGTGCCAGTAGTATTTTTGGCGGGGCAAACACCGGGGAGCTGTTTTTT
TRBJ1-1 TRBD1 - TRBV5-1 CASRDTGGRTEAFF TGCGCCAGCAGGGACACAGGGGGCCGGACTGAAGCTTTCTTT
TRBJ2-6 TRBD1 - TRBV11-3 CASSPGGSGANVLTF TGTGCCAGCAGCCCAGGGGGCTCTGGGGCCAACGTCCTGACTTTC
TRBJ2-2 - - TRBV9 CASSVWGDGGELFF TGTGCCAGCAGCGTATGGGGAGATGGCGGGGAGCTGTTTTTT
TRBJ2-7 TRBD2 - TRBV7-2 CASSLGSGATYEQYF TGTGCCAGCAGCTTAGGAAGCGGGGCTACCTACGAGCAGTACTTC
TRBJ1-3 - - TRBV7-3 CASSEYGTTGNTIYF TGTGCCAGCAGCGAATACGGGACGACAGGAAACACCATATATTTT
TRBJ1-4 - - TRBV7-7 CASSPSLNEKLFF TGTGCTAGCAGCCCCAGCCTGAATGAAAAACTGTTTTTT
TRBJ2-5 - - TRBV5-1 CASSVSQETQYF TGCGCCAGCAGTGTCAGCCAAGAGACCCAGTACTTC
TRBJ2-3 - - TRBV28 CASSLQGVANTDTQYF TGTGCCAGCAGTCTTCAGGGAGTAGCGAACACAGATACGCAGTATTTT
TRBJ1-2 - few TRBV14 CASSQEWGGGYTF TGTGCCAGCAGCCAAGAGTGGGGAGGTGGCTACACCTTC
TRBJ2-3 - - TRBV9 CASSATPYSSTDTQYF TGTGCCAGCAGCGCCACGCCTTATTCTAGCACAGATACGCAGTATTTT
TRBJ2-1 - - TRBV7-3 CASSLGLNNEQFF TGTGCCAGCAGCCTTGGACTCAACAATGAGCAGTTCTTC
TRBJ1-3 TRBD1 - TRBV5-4 CASSSRQGGGNTIYF TGTGCCAGCAGCTCCAGACAGGGAGGTGGAAACACCATATATTTT
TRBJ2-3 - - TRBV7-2 CASSLAGATDTQYF TGTGCCAGCAGCTTAGCTGGGGCCACAGATACGCAGTATTTT
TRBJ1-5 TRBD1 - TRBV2 CASSEDRGVSNQPQHF TGTGCCAGCAGTGAAGACAGGGGGGTTAGCAATCAGCCCCAGCATTTT
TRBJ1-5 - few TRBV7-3 CASSLIGVYGNQPQHF TGTGCCAGCAGCTTAATTGGGGTGTATGGTAATCAGCCCCAGCATTTT
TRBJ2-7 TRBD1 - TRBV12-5 CASGPGQGLDEQYF TGTGCTAGTGGACCCGGACAGGGTCTGGACGAGCAGTACTTC
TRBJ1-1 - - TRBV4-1 CASSQPSTASRGAFF TGCGCCAGCAGCCAACCGTCAACAGCCAGCCGGGGAGCTTTCTTT
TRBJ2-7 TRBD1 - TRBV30 CAWSVQTGGYEQYF TGTGCCTGGAGTGTACAGACAGGGGGTTACGAGCAGTACTTC
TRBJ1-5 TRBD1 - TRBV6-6 CASNDRDSNQPQHF TGTGCCAGCAACGACAGGGATAGCAATCAGCCCCAGCATTTT
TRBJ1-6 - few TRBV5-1 CASSLSGERSPLHF TGCGCCAGCAGCTTGTCGGGGGAACGGTCACCCCTCCACTTT
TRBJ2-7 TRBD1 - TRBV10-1 CASSSGTVLYEQYF TGCGCCAGCAGCTCCGGGACAGTTTTATACGAGCAGTACTTC
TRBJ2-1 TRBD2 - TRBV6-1 CASSGTSGRWNEQFF TGTGCCAGCTCCGGGACTAGCGGGAGGTGGAATGAGCAGTTCTTC
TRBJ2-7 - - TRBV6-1 CASSEGGVSSYEQYF TGTGCCAGCAGTGAAGGCGGGGTTAGCTCCTACGAGCAGTACTTC
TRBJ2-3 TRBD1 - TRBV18 CASSPSDRGFTDTQYF TGTGCCAGCTCACCATCGGACAGGGGATTCACAGATACGCAGTATTTT
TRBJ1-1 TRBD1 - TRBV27 CASSRDRDTEAFF TGTGCCAGCAGCAGGGACAGGGACACTGAAGCTTTCTTT
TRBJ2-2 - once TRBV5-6 CASRSIWGGELFF TGTGCCAGCAGGTCCATATGGGGCGGGGAGCTGTTTTTT
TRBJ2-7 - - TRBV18 CASSPISVAYEQYF TGTGCCAGCTCACCAATTTCGGTCGCCTACGAGCAGTACTTC
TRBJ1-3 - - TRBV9 CASSQHWVRGNTIYF TGTGCCAGCAGCCAACACTGGGTGAGGGGAAACACCATATATTTT
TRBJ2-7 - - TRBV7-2 CASSLGRRVEQYF TGTGCCAGCAGCTTAGGGCGAAGGGTCGAGCAGTACTTC
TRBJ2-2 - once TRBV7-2 CASTPLDPGTGELFF TGTGCCAGCACACCACTGGATCCAGGGACCGGGGAGCTGTTTTTT